The 32 T cell receptor beta chains below all came from one sample that was sequenced in a study of blood T cell repertoires in COVID-19. The method was immunoSEQ multiplex PCR; TCRdb's version includes in-frame clones alone and lacks a portion of them. The sample holds 300,000 to 450,000 clones, more than 75% seen once. The sample taken for sequencing was PBMCs or T cells enriched from blood (not recorded which). The receptors were gathered from a young man who had recovered from COVID-19.

V usage is TRBV12-5 and J usage is TRBJ2-7, with TRBD1 matching over 8 bases. The junction had 6 bases not matched to a gene; V was cut back by 6 bases and J by 5 bases. Looked up from germline, CDR1 is LGHNT and CDR2 is FRNRAP. The CDR3 has 13 amino acids. For the CDR3, the DNA is TGTGCTAGTGGAAGGACAGGGAATAACGAGCAGTACTTC. As protein: CASGRTGNNEQYF.

The chain employs TRBV30 and TRBJ1-6; D uncertain. Trimming pared 0 bases from V and 13 bases from J, leaving 16 bases between. The CDR3 runs to 14 residues. Germline V CDR1 and CDR2: GTSNPN, SVGIG (reference sequence). CDR3 protein: CAWSVRFGLVPLHF. CDR3 bases: TGTGCCTGGAGTGTACGGTTCGGACTAGTTCCCCTCCACTTT.

The CDR3 is CASGLVRQGNYGYTF. In DNA, the CDR3 is TGTGCTAGTGGTTTGGTACGGCAGGGGAACTATGGCTACACCTTC. The rearrangement links TRBV12-5 to TRBJ1-2, with a possible D match to TRBD1 (6 bases). Germline values: CDR1 LGHNT, CDR2 FRNRAP. V shed 0 bases and J shed 2 bases, with 10 bases lying between them. The CDR3 contains 15 residues.

This chain joins TRBV9 and TRBJ2-5, with TRBD2 identical over 9 bases. Losses at the gene ends were 3 bases for V and 5 bases for J; bases not matched to a gene: 8. Germline loops: CDR1 SGDLS, CDR2 YYNGEE. There are 15 residues in the CDR3. The CDR3 region is CASSGGGGLAETQYF. DNA for the CDR3: TGTGCCAGCAGCGGTGGAGGAGGACTAGCGGAGACCCAGTACTTC.

This clone was counted only a few times. The chain links TRBV7-6 to TRBJ1-1; perhaps TRBD1 as D (5 bases). This CDR3 contains 16 residues. Germline CDR1 is SGHVS and CDR2 is FNYEAQ. Trimming stripped 5 bases from V and 0 bases from J, with 16 bases between. CDR3 loop: CASSLVWGDVNTEAFF. The CDR3 nucleotides are TGTGCCAGCAGCCTTGTCTGGGGCGACGTGAACACTGAAGCTTTCTTT.

This chain uses TRBV5-1 with TRBJ2-7; 9 bases line up with TRBD1. The junction had 9 bases not matched to a gene; V was cut back by 5 bases and J by 0 bases. The germline CDR1 and CDR2 sequences are SGHRS and YFSETQ. The CDR3 extends over 16 amino acids. CDR3: CASRPYGTGSSYEQYF. The CDR3 nucleotides are TGCGCCAGCAGGCCCTATGGGACAGGGAGCTCCTACGAGCAGTACTTC.

This chain uses TRBV9 with TRBJ1-2, with 8 bases lining up with TRBD1. Germline assignment: CDR1 SGDLS and CDR2 YYNGEE. V was clipped by 0 bases and J by 4 bases; unmatched bases: 2. The CDR3 loop spans 14 amino acids. CDR3 residues: CASSVGQGIYGYTF. CDR3 sequence (DNA): TGTGCCAGCAGCGTAGGACAGGGGATCTATGGCTACACCTTC.

The gene calls are TRBV7-2 and TRBJ1-5, with TRBD1 matching 7 bases. Germline V gene data show CDR1 as SGHTA and CDR2 as FQGNSA. V was pared by 5 bases and J by 2 bases, with 12 bases of the junction left unmatched. This CDR3 has 17 amino acids. CDR3 amino acids: CASSDVMRTGRNQPQHF. For the CDR3, the DNA is TGTGCCAGCAGCGATGTTATGAGGACAGGCCGCAATCAGCCCCAGCATTTT. The whole variable domain, filled in from reference TRBV7-2 and TRBJ1-5, reads GAGVSQSPSNKVTEKGKDVELRCDPISGHTALYWYRQSLGQGLEFLIYFQGNSAPDKSGLPSDRFSAERTGGSVSTLTIQRTQQEDSAVYLCASSDVMRTGRNQPQHFGDGTRLSIL.

The J gene is TRBJ2-5, the V gene TRBV7-6, with D tentatively TRBD1 (6 bases). Per the germline V gene, CDR1 is SGHVS and CDR2 is FNYEAQ. The CDR3 totals 14 residues. The V and J ends lost 0 bases and 5 bases respectively, with 10 bases between them. CDR3 amino acids: CASSLAGQRETQYF. The CDR3 DNA sequence: TGTGCCAGCAGCTTAGCTGGACAGAGGGAGACCCAGTACTTC.

V and J are TRBV7-8 and TRBJ2-7, with 9 bases matching TRBD1. CDR1 is SGHVS, CDR2 FQNEAQ, per germline. The J segment lost 7 bases and the V segment lost 5 bases, leaving 9 bases of the junction unmatched. This CDR3 is built from 14 residues. CDR3 DNA: TGTGCCAGCAGCACATTGGACAGGGGCGGAGAGCAGTACTTC. Translated: CASSTLDRGGEQYF.

The chain carries TRBV4-1 and TRBJ1-6; D not resolved. Trimming cost V 9 bases and J 0 bases, with 12 bases left between them. Germline CDR1 reads MGHRA; CDR2 reads YSYEKL. The CDR3 covers 15 residues. The CDR3 is CASSAYSSYNSPLHF. CDR3 in DNA: TGCGCCAGTAGTGCATACAGCTCCTATAATTCACCCCTCCACTTT.

The rearrangement joins TRBV19 to TRBJ1-1, with 10 bases aligning to TRBD1. Germline V gene lookup returns CDR1 LNHDA and CDR2 SQIVND (reference sequence). The CDR3 covers 18 residues. V lost 6 bases to trimming and J lost 5 bases; unmatched junction nucleotides: 18. The chain's CDR3 is CASSPPGRGQGIRTEAFF. The CDR3 DNA reads as TGTGCCAGTAGCCCCCCCGGCAGGGGACAGGGGATTCGGACTGAAGCTTTCTTT.

J is TRBJ2-3 and V is TRBV19; the match to TRBD2 covers 12 bases. V was pared by 3 bases and J by 8 bases, with 9 bases of the junction left unmatched. There are 16 residues in the CDR3. Germline V gives CDR1 LNHDA, CDR2 SQIVND (reference sequence). The CDR3 protein is CASSMRLAGGLATQYF. As DNA, the CDR3 is TGTGCCAGTAGTATGAGGCTAGCGGGGGGGCTAGCTACGCAGTATTTT.

The V gene is TRBV11-2, the J gene TRBJ1-1; D unresolved. V lost 2 bases, J lost 6 bases, and 16 bases lay in between. CDR1 is SGHAT and CDR2 is FQNNGV in the germline V gene. The CDR3 runs to 15 residues. In DNA form, the CDR3 reads TGTGCCAGCAGCTTAAGTCTTGTCAGGAAGGCTGAAGCTTTCTTT. Translating gives CASSLSLVRKAEAFF.

This chain links TRBV10-3 with TRBJ2-1; 11 bases are a match to TRBD2. Germline V gene data show CDR1 as ENHRY and CDR2 as SYGVKD. CDR3 size: 13 residues. The V segment lost 7 bases and the J segment 13 bases; nucleotides outside the gene matches: 9. The CDR3 DNA reads as TGTGCCATCAAGCCGGGACTAGCGGTTAGTCAGTTCTTC. It translates to CAIKPGLAVSQFF.

The chain employs TRBV5-1 and TRBJ1-3, with a possible D match to TRBD1 (6 bases). The V and J ends lost 7 bases and 4 bases respectively, with 18 bases between them. The CDR3 is made up of 15 amino acids. In germline, CDR1 is SGHRS, CDR2 YFSETQ. The CDR3 loop is CASRPTGNFGNTIYF. DNA for the CDR3: TGCGCCAGCCGACCAACAGGGAACTTCGGAAACACCATATATTTT. The full variable domain, its missing parts supplied by reference TRBV5-1 and TRBJ1-3, is KAGVTQTPRYLIKTRGQQVTLSCSPISGHRSVSWYQQTPGQGLQFLFEYFSETQRNKGNFPGRFSGRQFSNSRSEMNVSTLELGDSALYLCASRPTGNFGNTIYFGEGSWLTVV.

The chain has TRBV9 and TRBJ1-1; 7 bases agree with TRBD1. The V segment lost 4 bases and the J segment 2 bases; nucleotides outside the gene matches: 8. Germline CDR1 SGDLS, CDR2 YYNGEE. The CDR3 has 15 residues. The CDR3 sequence is CASSPKQGGNTEAFF. DNA of the CDR3: TGTGCCAGCAGCCCAAAGCAGGGGGGCAACACTGAAGCTTTCTTT.

For this clone: Different DNA sequences within this sample yield the same CDR3. This rearrangement joins TRBV5-1 to TRBJ1-2, with 7 nucleotides matching TRBD1. CDR1 is SGHRS and CDR2 is YFSETQ in the germline V gene. Trimming cost V 2 bases and J 8 bases; bases outside gene matches: 6. This CDR3 contains 13 residues. Here the CDR3 reads CASSLGGLEGYTF. In DNA form, the CDR3 reads TGCGCCAGCAGCTTAGGGGGCTTGGAGGGCTACACCTTC.

This chain links TRBV6-1 with TRBJ2-7, with D unclear. Germline V gives CDR1 MNHNS, CDR2 SASEGT. Trimming removed 0 bases at V and 5 bases at J, with 14 bases between. The CDR3 runs 15 residues. The CDR3 sequence: CASSEALKAGHEQYF. The CDR3 nucleotides read TGTGCCAGCAGTGAAGCGTTGAAGGCAGGTCACGAGCAGTACTTC.

This clone was counted only a few times. The V gene is TRBV11-2, the J gene TRBJ1-6; a weak D match, TRBD1 (5 bases). From germline, CDR1 is SGHAT and CDR2 FQNNGV. CDR3 length: 15 residues. V lost 1 base, J lost 7 bases, and 11 bases lay in between. CDR3 sequence reads: CASSLGAGINSPLHF. The CDR3 region has the DNA TGTGCCAGCAGCTTAGGGGCAGGGATCAATTCACCCCTCCACTTT.

The table lists this clone with a few counts. The rearrangement uses TRBV7-2 and TRBJ1-2; D not resolved. The CDR3 length is 14 residues. Germline CDR1 reads SGHTA; CDR2 reads FQGNSA. V dropped 5 bases and J dropped 4 bases, with 14 bases sitting between them. CDR3 nucleotide sequence: TGTGCCAGCAGCCGCGGGTTGGAGTTCTATGGCTACACCTTC. Protein: CASSRGLEFYGYTF.

This chain joins TRBV6-6 and TRBJ2-7, with 7 bases fitting TRBD1. The ends lost 6 bases at V and 4 bases at J; junction bases unmatched: 12. The germline CDR1 and CDR2 sequences are MNHNY and SVGAGI (reference sequence). The CDR3 spans 15 residues. CDR3 in amino acids: CASRLNRGGGYEQYF. CDR3 in DNA: TGTGCCAGCAGACTCAACAGGGGTGGGGGTTACGAGCAGTACTTC.

This chain connects TRBV28 to TRBJ2-4; 11 bases line up with TRBD1. Unmatched junction bases numbered 12, after V lost 7 bases and J lost 1 base. Germline lookup yields CDR1 MDHEN and CDR2 SYDVKM. This CDR3 has 18 amino acids. The CDR3 nucleotides read TGTGCCAGCACCCGACGGGACAGGGGGGTTTCGGCCAAAAACATTCAGTACTTC. Translation: CASTRRDRGVSAKNIQYF.

The chain is built from TRBV11-2 and TRBJ1-2, with D maybe TRBD1 (5 bases). Germline assignment: CDR1 SGHAT and CDR2 FQNNGV. The germline V and J ends were trimmed by 5 bases and 8 bases, with 24 bases remaining between them. The CDR3 totals 16 residues. DNA of the CDR3: TGTGCCAGCAGCCCGGTGCAGGGCTCGCGGGGGGTCGGCTACACCTTC. Translating it yields CASSPVQGSRGVGYTF. Full variable domain (rest looked up from reference TRBV11-2 and TRBJ1-2): EAGVAQSPRYKIIEKRQSVAFWCNPISGHATLYWYQQILGQGPKLLIQFQNNGVVDDSQLPKDRFSAERLKGVDSTLKIQPAKLEDSAVYLCASSPVQGSRGVGYTFGSGTRLTVV.

The chain recombines TRBV11-2 with TRBJ1-2, with 9 bases fitting TRBD1. The germline V gene encodes CDR1 SGHAT and CDR2 FQNNGV. This CDR3 has 16 residues. Trimming took 0 bases from V and 2 from J; bases not matched to a gene: 4. CDR3 nucleotides: TGTGCCAGCAGCTTAGACCCCGGACAGGGGAACTATGGCTACACCTTC. Translated, it gives CASSLDPGQGNYGYTF. The complete variable domain, with remaining parts taken from reference TRBV11-2 and TRBJ1-2, reads EAGVAQSPRYKIIEKRQSVAFWCNPISGHATLYWYQQILGQGPKLLIQFQNNGVVDDSQLPKDRFSAERLKGVDSTLKIQPAKLEDSAVYLCASSLDPGQGNYGYTFGSGTRLTVV.

The DNA for the CDR3 is TGTGCCACCAGCAGAGATAGGGGGCTGAGCACTGAAGCTTTCTTT. Protein: CATSRDRGLSTEAFF. The V and J genes are TRBV15 and TRBJ1-1; 7 positions agree with TRBD1. The CDR3 sequence is 15 residues long. The germline CDR1 and CDR2 sequences are LNHNV and YYDKDF (reference sequence). V dropped 0 bases and J dropped 4; count of bases not matched to a gene: 5.

The chain joins TRBV12-3 or TRBV12-4 to TRBJ2-7, with D tentatively TRBD2 (5 bases). The CDR3 loop spans 12 amino acids. V was shortened by 7 bases and J by 3 bases, with 10 bases between the two germline ends. The CDR3 is CASTGSGYEQYF. The DNA of the CDR3 is TGTGCCAGCACGGGGAGTGGCTACGAGCAGTACTTC.

The gene calls are TRBV10-1 and TRBJ1-6; 7 nucleotides line up with TRBD1. The germline gives CDR1 WNHNN, CDR2 SYGVQD (reference sequence). This CDR3 has 14 residues. V lost 6 bases, J lost 7 bases, and 6 bases stayed unmatched. The CDR3 sequence is CASSTGTENSPLHF. The CDR3 DNA reads TGCGCCAGCAGCACCGGGACAGAAAATTCACCCCTCCACTTT.

This chain connects TRBV19 to TRBJ2-3; possibly TRBD1 for D (6 bases). The CDR3 totals 15 residues. V was trimmed by 8 bases and J by 0 bases, leaving 15 bases between them. CDR1 and CDR2 from the germline V gene are LNHDA and SQIVND (reference sequence). The DNA of the CDR3 is TGTGCCAGTTCCAATCACAGGGAAAGCACAGATACGCAGTATTTT. Its protein is CASSNHRESTDTQYF.

The chain has TRBV19 and TRBJ1-2; 8 nucleotides match TRBD1. There are 13 residues in the CDR3. Germline CDR1 LNHDA, CDR2 SQIVND (reference sequence). Trimming cost V 6 bases and J 8 bases; bases outside gene matches: 8. In DNA, the CDR3 is TGTGCCAGTAGGACAGGGGAAACGGAAGGCTACACCTTC. Translating it yields CASRTGETEGYTF.

The chain combines TRBV19 with TRBJ1-5, with D possibly being TRBD1 (5 bases). CDR3 length equals 16 residues. V was clipped by 3 bases and J by 7 bases, with 19 bases between them. Germline loops: CDR1 LNHDA, CDR2 SQIVND (reference sequence). This CDR3 reads CASSILVSGFRQPQHF. The CDR3 nucleotides read TGTGCCAGTAGTATCTTGGTCTCAGGGTTCCGGCAGCCCCAGCATTTT.

V is TRBV9 and J is TRBJ2-3, with TRBD1 as a possible D gene (7 bases). With 2 bases removed from V and 4 bases from J, the gap between germline ends came to 11 bases. Per germline, CDR1 SGDLS and CDR2 YYNGEE. This CDR3 has 14 amino acids. For the CDR3, the DNA is TGTGCCAGCAGCGTGACAGGGAGGCCAGATACGCAGTATTTT. Its protein product is CASSVTGRPDTQYF.